These 27 T cell receptor beta chains originate from one sample sequenced in a study of shared clonotypes between healthy human individuals. Some clones are missing from TCRdb's copy, which holds only in-frame ones; the method was immunoSEQ multiplex PCR. The repertoire holds around 2.5 million clones, 93% seen once, with more than 0.35% in the top ten. Sequencing was done on a sample of naive CD4+ T cells from PBMCs. Subset reported: CD45RA+ positively selected. All receptors derive from a man younger than 35 in good health. Some clones in this sample may be carry-over from other donors' samples.

The chain joins TRBV5-6 to TRBJ2-5, with 8 bases fitting TRBD1. This CDR3 spans 14 amino acids. Trimming at V came to 0 bases and at J to 5 bases, leaving 3 bases not matched to a gene. Germline CDR1 and CDR2: SGHDT and YYEEEE. The CDR3 is CASSLGQGMETQYF. DNA of the CDR3: TGTGCCAGCAGCTTGGGACAGGGGATGGAGACCCAGTACTTC. Looking up the rest from reference TRBV5-6 and TRBJ2-5 gives the full variable domain: DAGVTQSPTHLIKTRGQQVTLRCSPKSGHDTVSWYQQALGQGPQFIFQYYEEEERQRGNFPDRFSGHQFPNYSSELNVNALLLGDSALYLCASSLGQGMETQYFGPGTRLLVL.

V is TRBV28 and J is TRBJ1-2; D gene unclear. The CDR3 has 16 residues. Germline CDR1 MDHEN, CDR2 SYDVKM. V was trimmed by 3 bases and J by 1 base, leaving 15 bases between them. The CDR3 bases are TGTGCCAGCAGTTTCGCCGGATCTGGTCTTAACTATGGCTACACCTTC. Protein: CASSFAGSGLNYGYTF.

This sequence joins TRBV10-3 and TRBJ1-1; unclear D gene. Germline-derived CDR1 and CDR2 are ENHRY and SYGVKD. The CDR3 sequence is 13 residues long. Between the trimmed V and J ends, which lost 11 bases and 4 bases, there was a span of 17 bases. The CDR3 bases are TGTGCCCACACGGTGGGTTCAGGCACTGAAGCTTTCTTT. It translates to CAHTVGSGTEAFF.

Details on this clone: Other DNA sequences from this sample encode an identical CDR3 as well. The gene calls are TRBV7-9 and TRBJ1-1, with D unresolved. V lost 5 bases to trimming and J lost 1 base, with 8 bases between them. The CDR3 extends over 13 amino acids. In germline, CDR1 is SEHNR, CDR2 FQNEAQ (reference sequence). The CDR3 here is CASSPGGNTEAFF. The DNA for the CDR3 is TGTGCCAGCAGCCCCGGAGGGAACACTGAAGCTTTCTTT.

CDR3 in amino acids: CAIQSTWTGGMNSPLHF. The DNA of the CDR3 is TGTGCCATCCAATCTACTTGGACAGGGGGAATGAATTCACCCCTCCACTTT. The chain links TRBV10-3 to TRBJ1-6, with 10 bases lining up with TRBD1. Germline-derived CDR1 and CDR2 are ENHRY and SYGVKD. Trimming took 8 bases from V and 7 from J; bases not matched to a gene: 14. The CDR3 runs to 17 residues.

This rearrangement joins TRBV7-2 to TRBJ1-1; 7 bases fit TRBD1. The CDR3 consists of 14 residues. The germline V gene encodes CDR1 SGHTA and CDR2 FQGNSA. J was trimmed by 5 bases and V by 0 bases; bases with no gene match: 3. The CDR3 coding sequence is TGTGCCAGCAGCTTAGCGCAGGGGGGGACTGAAGCTTTCTTT. It translates to CASSLAQGGTEAFF.

The gene calls are TRBV20-1 and TRBJ2-5; D remains unclear. Germline CDR1 is DFQATT and CDR2 is SNEGSKA (reference sequence). This CDR3 is 11 amino acids long. V was shortened by 6 bases and J by 5 bases, with 10 bases between the two germline ends. CDR3 region: CSATHRETQYF. In nucleotides, the CDR3 is TGCAGTGCCACACATAGGGAGACCCAGTACTTC.

This chain links TRBV4-1 with TRBJ1-1; no firm D call. V was shortened by 0 bases and J by 0 bases, with 14 bases between the two germline ends. This CDR3 region has 17 residues. Germline V gene sequence: CDR1 MGHRA, CDR2 YSYEKL. CDR3 coding DNA: TGCGCCAGCAGCCAAGAGGGGTTTCGGGAGGTGAACACTGAAGCTTTCTTT. It yields the protein CASSQEGFREVNTEAFF.

The chain joins TRBV5-5 to TRBJ1-3, with D unclear. V lost 7 bases to trimming and J lost 0 bases, with 14 bases between them. There are 15 residues in the CDR3. The germline V gene has CDR1 SGHKS and CDR2 YYEKEE (reference sequence). Here the CDR3 reads CASASQPSSGNTIYF. The CDR3 DNA reads as TGTGCCAGCGCGAGTCAACCCAGCTCTGGAAACACCATATATTTT.

The V call is TRBV29-1, the J call TRBJ2-4; 7 bases agree with TRBD2. CDR1 and CDR2 (germline): SQVTM, ANQGSEA. CDR3 length: 12 residues. Trimming cost V 4 bases and J 8 bases; bases outside gene matches: 5. CDR3 DNA sequence: TGCAGCGTTGCTGGGGGGGAGGACATTCAGTACTTC. Protein: CSVAGGEDIQYF.

This chain links TRBV7-2 with TRBJ1-2; D is unclear. The CDR3 contains 16 residues. Germline loops: CDR1 SGHTA, CDR2 FQGNSA. The V end lost 6 bases, the J end lost 0 bases, and 17 bases lay between the germline ends. Here the CDR3 reads CASRYTLSFANYGYTF. CDR3 DNA: TGTGCCAGCAGATATACGTTGAGCTTCGCTAACTATGGCTACACCTTC.

In this sample, this clone turned up once. The chain recombines TRBV6-5 with TRBJ2-7; D might be TRBD2 (6 bases). Deletions cut 2 bases from V and 0 bases from J, with 11 bases between. This CDR3 comprises 15 residues. The germline V gene encodes CDR1 MNHEY and CDR2 SVGAGI. DNA of the CDR3: TGTGCCAGCAGTTACACGGCGGGGAGCTCCTACGAGCAGTACTTC. Protein product: CASSYTAGSSYEQYF.

The chain is built from TRBV28 and TRBJ1-2; TRBD1 agrees at 7 bases. CDR3 size: 14 residues. Germline V gene data show CDR1 as MDHEN and CDR2 as SYDVKM. V was clipped by 2 bases and J by 5 bases; unmatched bases: 5. The CDR3 DNA sequence: TGTGCCAGCAGTTTAGACAGGGAGAGATATGGCTACACCTTC. As protein: CASSLDRERYGYTF.

With regard to this clone: The identical CDR3 is also encoded by other nucleotide sequences in the sample. The chain combines TRBV7-2 with TRBJ1-4; 8 bases match TRBD1. Germline V gene sequence: CDR1 SGHTA, CDR2 FQGNSA. The CDR3 runs 13 residues. V lost 3 bases, J lost 8 bases, and 2 bases stayed unmatched. CDR3 sequence reads: CASSFGTGEKLFF. The CDR3 nucleotides read TGTGCCAGCAGCTTCGGGACAGGCGAAAAACTGTTTTTT.

This chain uses TRBV28 with TRBJ1-2; 8 bases are a match to TRBD1. The CDR3 spans 15 residues. V lost 2 bases and J lost 4; bases outside the gene matches: 6. From germline, CDR1 is MDHEN and CDR2 SYDVKM. Here the CDR3 DNA reads TGTGCCAGCAGTTTAAGCGACAGGGGTCTCTATGGCTACACCTTC. This gives the protein CASSLSDRGLYGYTF.

The chain combines TRBV5-1 with TRBJ1-4; D possibly corresponds to TRBD1 (6 bases). This CDR3 contains 18 residues. Per the germline V gene, CDR1 is SGHRS and CDR2 is YFSETQ. Trimming took off 1 base at V and 0 bases at J, with 16 bases between the two ends. The CDR3 nucleotides read TGCGCCAGCAGCTTGAGGTGGAGGGGGGAAACAACTAATGAAAAACTGTTTTTT. The encoded protein is CASSLRWRGETTNEKLFF.

V and J are TRBV6-4 and TRBJ2-1; tentatively, D is TRBD2 (7 bases). The CDR3 has 16 amino acids. Germline CDR1 and CDR2: MRHNA and SNTAGT. Trimming took off 0 bases at V and 5 bases at J, with 14 bases between the two ends. This CDR3 is CASSDSWGGLHNEQFF. CDR3 DNA: TGTGCCAGCAGTGACTCTTGGGGGGGCCTCCACAATGAGCAGTTCTTC.

The gene calls are TRBV5-6 and TRBJ2-7; D unresolved. This CDR3 contains 14 residues. V was clipped by 3 bases and J by 3 bases, with 13 bases between them. Germline lookup yields CDR1 SGHDT and CDR2 YYEEEE. CDR3: CASSWYYRRYEQYF. CDR3 DNA: TGTGCCAGCAGCTGGTACTACCGACGCTACGAGCAGTACTTC.

The V call is TRBV5-1, the J call TRBJ2-7; 7 nucleotides match TRBD1. The CDR3 runs to 16 residues. Trimming cost V 0 bases and J 7 bases; bases outside gene matches: 13. Germline CDR1 is SGHRS and CDR2 is YFSETQ. This chain's CDR3 is CASSLAPTSTGVEQYF. DNA for the CDR3: TGCGCCAGCAGCTTGGCGCCTACGTCTACAGGGGTAGAGCAGTACTTC.

The chain couples TRBV7-2 to TRBJ2-1; D may match TRBD1 or TRBD2 (5 bases each). The germline V gene has CDR1 SGHTA and CDR2 FQGNSA. The V end lost 4 bases, the J end lost 6 bases, and 19 bases lay between the germline ends. The length of the CDR3 is 16 residues. The CDR3: CASSSRGVRFGNEQFF. CDR3 nucleotides: TGTGCCAGCAGCTCCCGGGGCGTAAGGTTCGGCAATGAGCAGTTCTTC.

The chain joins TRBV28 to TRBJ2-7, with 7 bases matching TRBD2. The CDR3 totals 15 residues. V shed 3 bases and J 1 base; nucleotides not matched to a gene: 6. From germline, CDR1 is MDHEN and CDR2 SYDVKM. In DNA form, the CDR3 reads TGTGCCAGCAGTTTCAAGGGGAGGGTTTCCTACGAGCAGTACTTC. It encodes CASSFKGRVSYEQYF. The full variable domain, in which reference TRBV28 and TRBJ2-7 provide the parts outside the CDR3, is DVKVTQSSRYLVKRTGEKVFLECVQDMDHENMFWYRQDPGLGLRLIYFSYDVKMKEKGDIPEGYSVSREKKERFSLILESASTNQTSMYLCASSFKGRVSYEQYFGPGTRLTVT.

The chain is built from TRBV2 and TRBJ2-7; D remains unclear. The germline gives CDR1 SNHLY, CDR2 FYNNEI. This CDR3 contains 11 residues. V lost 6 bases to trimming and J lost 9 bases, with 12 bases between them. CDR3 protein: CASSFLFGQYF. The CDR3 DNA reads as TGTGCCAGCAGCTTCCTTTTTGGGCAGTACTTC.

This chain joins TRBV6-6 and TRBJ2-4; unclear D gene. CDR1 and CDR2 from the germline V gene are MNHNY and SVGAGI (reference sequence). Trimming removed 5 bases at V and 8 bases at J, with 16 bases between. The CDR3 has 14 amino acids. CDR3 sequence reads: CASSNGYGMDIQYF. Written as DNA, the CDR3 is TGTGCCAGCAGTAACGGGTACGGCATGGACATTCAGTACTTC.

Concerning this clone itself: A read error may produce the germline difference seen at one junction end. The rearrangement links TRBV7-3 to TRBJ1-5; TRBD1 matches at 8 bases. CDR3 length: 17 residues. The germline V gene encodes CDR1 SGHTA and CDR2 FQGTGA. The CDR3, as DNA: TGTGCCAGCAGCCTAACGGAGGGCAGGGGGCGAGATCAGCCCCAGCATTTT. Translating gives CASSLTEGRGRDQPQHF.

The chain uses TRBV6-1 and TRBJ1-2; D is uncertain. Deletions cut 6 bases from V and 0 bases from J, with 20 bases between. Germline CDR1 reads MNHNS; CDR2 reads SASEGT. CDR3 length: 17 amino acids. The CDR3 DNA is TGTGCCAGCAGAGAAAGATTGGTGGAGGGAACTAACTATGGCTACACCTTC. Encoded protein: CASRERLVEGTNYGYTF.

The chain joins TRBV28 to TRBJ1-5, with D possibly being TRBD1 (5 bases). CDR1 and CDR2 (germline): MDHEN, SYDVKM. V gave up 3 bases and J gave up 5 bases, with 11 bases separating them. This CDR3 spans 14 amino acids. CDR3 nucleotides: TGTGCCAGCAGTTTGATCATGGGGCATCAGCCCCAGCATTTT. It encodes CASSLIMGHQPQHF. The variable domain in full, completed from reference TRBV28 and TRBJ1-5, reads DVKVTQSSRYLVKRTGEKVFLECVQDMDHENMFWYRQDPGLGLRLIYFSYDVKMKEKGDIPEGYSVSREKKERFSLILESASTNQTSMYLCASSLIMGHQPQHFGDGTRLSIL.

V gene TRBV6-1 combines with J gene TRBJ2-2, with a possible D match to TRBD1 (6 bases). The CDR3 covers 14 residues. Germline loops: CDR1 MNHNS, CDR2 SASEGT. Trimming cost V 3 bases and J 5 bases, with 10 bases left between them. CDR3 loop: CASSDGTHTGELFF. The CDR3 DNA reads as TGTGCCAGCAGTGACGGGACACATACCGGGGAGCTGTTTTTT.